This TCR beta chain was documented in a study of blood T cell repertoires in COVID-19. Background on the study: In each case, the material was cDNA or gDNA derived from T cells, B-cell-depleted T cells, or PBMCs.

In the original processing: By means of reference gene primer amplification, nucleated cell counts were estimated. Data came from immunoSEQ multiplex PCR; TCRdb stores just in-frame clones and leaves some out. Clone size and V and J calls were adopted from that table, with D and trimming inferred from the DNA. The sample contains roughly 150,000 clones, 70% to 90% of which appear only once. What was sequenced was peripheral blood. This clonotype was sampled from a human donor in a cohort sampled during active COVID-19.

CDR3 in DNA: TGTGCCAGCAGTACAGGGGTTTCTGGAAACACCATATATTTT. Protein sequence: CASSTGVSGNTIYF. The genes are TRBV6-5 and TRBJ1-3; 7 bases fit TRBD1. The length of the CDR3 is 14 residues. V was pared by 5 bases and J by 1 base, with 2 bases of the junction left unmatched. Germline lookup yields CDR1 MNHEY and CDR2 SVGAGI.